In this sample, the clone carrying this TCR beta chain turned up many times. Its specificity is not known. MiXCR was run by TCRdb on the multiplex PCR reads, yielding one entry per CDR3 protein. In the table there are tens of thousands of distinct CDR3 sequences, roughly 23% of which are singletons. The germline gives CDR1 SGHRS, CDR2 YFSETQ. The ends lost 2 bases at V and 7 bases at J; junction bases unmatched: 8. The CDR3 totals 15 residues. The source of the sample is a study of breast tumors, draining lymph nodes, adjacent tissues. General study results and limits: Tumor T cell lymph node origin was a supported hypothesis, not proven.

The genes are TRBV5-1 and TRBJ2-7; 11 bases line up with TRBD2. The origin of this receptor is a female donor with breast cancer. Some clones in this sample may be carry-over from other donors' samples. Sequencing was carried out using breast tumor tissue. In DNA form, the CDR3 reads TGCGCCAGCAGCTTTGTAGCGGGAGGGCCGGGGGAGCAGTACTTC. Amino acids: CASSFVAGGPGEQYF. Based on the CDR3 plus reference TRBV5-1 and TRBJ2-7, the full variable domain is KAGVTQTPRYLIKTRGQQVTLSCSPISGHRSVSWYQQTPGQGLQFLFEYFSETQRNKGNFPGRFSGRQFSNSRSEMNVSTLELGDSALYLCASSFVAGGPGEQYFGPGTRLTVT.